This T cell receptor beta chain was identified in a study of cytomegalovirus exposure and HLA in healthy donors. Trimming at V came to 6 bases and at J to 3 bases, leaving 13 bases not matched to a gene. This CDR3 comprises 17 residues. Germline V lookup: CDR1 MNHEY, CDR2 SMNVEV (reference sequence). The table lists this clone with a few counts. The PCR had 60 Vbeta and 13 Jbeta primers. Profiled with immunoSEQ multiplex PCR; TCRdb holds only in-frame clones, not every one. The sample includes some 65,000 clones, 78% seen only once; the top ten take around 2.9%. This chain links TRBV27 with TRBJ2-7, with 11 nucleotides matching TRBD1. This clonotype was obtained from a girl aged 5 to 17 in good health and CMV-seropositive. Sequences were obtained from PBMCs. This CDR3 is CASSRTHPGQGVYEQYF. CDR3 DNA sequence: TGTGCCAGCAGCCGCACCCACCCGGGACAGGGGGTCTACGAGCAGTACTTC.